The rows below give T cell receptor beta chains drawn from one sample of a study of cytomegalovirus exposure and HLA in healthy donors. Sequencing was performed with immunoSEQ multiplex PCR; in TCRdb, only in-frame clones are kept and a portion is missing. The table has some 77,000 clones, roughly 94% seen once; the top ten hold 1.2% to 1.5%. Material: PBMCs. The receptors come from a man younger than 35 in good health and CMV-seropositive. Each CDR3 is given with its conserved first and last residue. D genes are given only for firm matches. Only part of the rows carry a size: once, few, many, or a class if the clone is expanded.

TGCAGCGTTGGTGATGGGCCAGATACGCAGTATTTT CSVGDGPDTQYF TRBJ2-3 NA NA TRBV29-1
TGTGCCAGCAGTTGGGGGCTCAACAATGAGCAGTTCTTC CASSWGLNNEQFF TRBJ2-1 NA NA TRBV28
TGTGCCACCCGGTACAGTAACACTGAAGCTTTCTTT CATRYSNTEAFF TRBJ1-1 NA NA TRBV6-1
TGCAGCGTGGCGCCCCGGGACAGGAGCTACAATGAGCAGTTCTTC CSVAPRDRSYNEQFF TRBJ2-1 NA TRBD1 TRBV29-1
TGTGCCAGCAGCCTTGGACTAGCGGGAGCGGCGTACGAGCAGTACTTC CASSLGLAGAAYEQYF TRBJ2-7 NA TRBD2 TRBV5-4
TGTGCCAGCAGTGACCGTGGAGGGGTTCAGCCCCAGCATTTT CASSDRGGVQPQHF TRBJ1-5 once NA TRBV6-1
TGTGCCAGCAGTTTATCGGGAGGTTTAGTCGACGAGCAGTACTTC CASSLSGGLVDEQYF TRBJ2-7 once NA TRBV27
TGTGCCAGCAGTTACGTAACAGGCAGGGAGACCCAGTACTTC CASSYVTGRETQYF TRBJ2-5 NA NA TRBV6-6
TGTGCCAGTAGTATAGATCGGGGAAGTAACTATGGCTACACCTTC CASSIDRGSNYGYTF TRBJ1-2 NA NA TRBV19
TGTGCCAGCAGTTACAATTACGAGCAGTACTTC CASSYNYEQYF TRBJ2-7 NA NA TRBV6-1
TGTGCCAGCAGAGGAAGCGGGATGATTGACAATGAGCAGTTCTTC CASRGSGMIDNEQFF TRBJ2-1 NA TRBD2 TRBV6-1
TGCGCCAGCAGCCAAGAATGGGCGGGACCCTACGAGCAGTACTTC CASSQEWAGPYEQYF TRBJ2-7 NA NA TRBV4-1
TGTGCCAGCACCTCCGCGGGGGTGATTTTCAATGAGCAGTTCTTC CASTSAGVIFNEQFF TRBJ2-1 NA TRBD2 TRBV6-5
TGTGCCAGCAGTGATAACTTGAGAGCCAAAAACATTCAGTACTTC CASSDNLRAKNIQYF TRBJ2-4 NA NA TRBV2
TGTGCCAGCAGCTACTTTCGAAAAGGGGGTGGCTACACCTTC CASSYFRKGGGYTF TRBJ1-2 few NA TRBV7-2
TGTGCCAGCAGTTACGCGACGGGAGACACTGAAGCTTTCTTT CASSYATGDTEAFF TRBJ1-1 NA NA TRBV6-6
TGTGCCAGCAGCAGGGACAGGGGCCACAATGAGCAGTTCTTC CASSRDRGHNEQFF TRBJ2-1 NA TRBD1 TRBV7-3
TGTGCCAGCAGCTTGGAACCCCGTGGGCGGGATGAAAAACTGTTTTTT CASSLEPRGRDEKLFF TRBJ1-4 NA NA TRBV5-4
TGCAGCGTACGACAGGTTGGGGAGACCCAGTACTTC CSVRQVGETQYF TRBJ2-5 NA NA TRBV29-1
TGTGCCAGCGAGCGAGACTTGGCGGATCAGCCCCAGCATTTT CASERDLADQPQHF TRBJ1-5 few NA TRBV2
TGTGCCAGCAGTTTCGGGGGCGAGCAGTACTTC CASSFGGEQYF TRBJ2-7 NA NA TRBV27
TGTGCCAGTAGTACCCCGGGACAGGGCAATCAGCCCCAGCATTTT CASSTPGQGNQPQHF TRBJ1-5 NA TRBD1 TRBV19
TGTGCCAGCAGCCTCCCGGCGAGACAGGGGAGGAAAGGCTACACCTTC CASSLPARQGRKGYTF TRBJ1-2 NA TRBD1 TRBV7-9
TGTGCCAGCAGTTTAAGGGAGCTCACGGGGGGCTTCCACGACAATGAGCAGTTCTTC CASSLRELTGGFHDNEQFF TRBJ2-1 NA NA TRBV27
TGTGCCAGCAGTCAGACAGGGTTTCGAACCGGGGAGCTGTTTTTT CASSQTGFRTGELFF TRBJ2-2 NA TRBD1 TRBV6-1
TGTGCCAGCAGCCCAAGTGCCTCGGGAGCAGATACGCAGTATTTT CASSPSASGADTQYF TRBJ2-3 NA NA TRBV6-4
TGTGCCAGCAGTGCCAATCAGGGACAGAGAAAAGAGCAGTACTTC CASSANQGQRKEQYF TRBJ2-7 NA TRBD1 TRBV6-1
TGTGCTAGTGGTCCGCGGACAGGCCAGGAGACCCAGTACTTC CASGPRTGQETQYF TRBJ2-5 NA TRBD1 TRBV12-5
TGTGCCAGCAGCTTGCCCGGACAGGGGGCGTTATCTGATACGCAGTATTTT CASSLPGQGALSDTQYF TRBJ2-3 NA TRBD1 TRBV5-4
TGTGCCAGCAGCTCCGGCGGTGAGCAGTTCTTC CASSSGGEQFF TRBJ2-1 NA NA TRBV7-3
TGTGCCAGCCGACAGGGGTATACTGAAGCTTTCTTT CASRQGYTEAFF TRBJ1-1 NA TRBD1 TRBV19
TGTGCCAGCAGTGACGGCGGGGGCGTCACAGATACGCAGTATTTT CASSDGGGVTDTQYF TRBJ2-3 NA NA TRBV6-4
TGCGCCAGCACTCCAGGGGGCATGAACACTGAAGCTTTCTTT CASTPGGMNTEAFF TRBJ1-1 NA TRBD1 TRBV23-1
TGTGCCATGGGACAGAGCCAAGAGACCCAGTACTTC CAMGQSQETQYF TRBJ2-5 NA TRBD1 TRBV30
TGTGCCAGCAGCTTAGCCATCGCGGAATCCTCCTACGAGCAGTACTTC CASSLAIAESSYEQYF TRBJ2-7 NA NA TRBV7-9
TGTGCCAGCAGTGACCTGGAAGGCTCGGGGGAGCAGTTCTTC CASSDLEGSGEQFF TRBJ2-1 few NA TRBV6-4
TGCGCCAGCGCCCGGACACATCAGAACACTGAAGCTTTCTTT CASARTHQNTEAFF TRBJ1-1 NA NA TRBV5-1
TGTGCCAGCAGCCAACGACCGGGCTCTGGAAACACCATATATTTT CASSQRPGSGNTIYF TRBJ1-3 NA NA TRBV7-7
TGCAGCGTTGAAGATCAAATAGGGGGGGACAGGGGGCCTTACAATGAGCAGTTCTTC CSVEDQIGGDRGPYNEQFF TRBJ2-1 NA TRBD1 TRBV29-1
TGTGCCAGTAGTTTTAGACAGGGGGATACGCAGTATTTT CASSFRQGDTQYF TRBJ2-3 NA TRBD1 TRBV19
TGTGCCAGCAGCTTAGGCCCCGATACGACTACAACTAATGAAAAACTGTTTTTT CASSLGPDTTTTNEKLFF TRBJ1-4 NA NA TRBV5-6
TGTGCCAGCAGCCCGGACATTCCCGCGAACACCGGGGAGCTGTTTTTT CASSPDIPANTGELFF TRBJ2-2 NA NA TRBV7-3
TGCGCCAGCATGACGACTAGCGGGTTGGATACGCAGTATTTT CASMTTSGLDTQYF TRBJ2-3 NA TRBD2 TRBV5-1
TGTGCCAGCAGTCAGACTAGCGGGAGCGGCAATGAGCAGTTCTTC CASSQTSGSGNEQFF TRBJ2-1 NA TRBD2 TRBV6-6
TGTGCCAGCAGGAGTGGGACAGCCTCCTACGAGCAGTACTTC CASRSGTASYEQYF TRBJ2-7 NA TRBD1 TRBV6-1
TGTGCCAGCAGCGTTCACGGGACTAGGCCAGATACGCAGTATTTT CASSVHGTRPDTQYF TRBJ2-3 NA TRBD2 TRBV9
TGTGCCAGCAGCCAAGATCCGGTGCCTAATGAGCAGTTCTTC CASSQDPVPNEQFF TRBJ2-1 NA NA TRBV4-2
TGTGCCAGCAGCCAGGACCAGGGGTTTGCTCAGCCCCAGCATTTT CASSQDQGFAQPQHF TRBJ1-5 NA NA TRBV7-2
TGTGCCAGCAGTGAGTACAGGGGGGCAGAGACCCAGTACTTC CASSEYRGAETQYF TRBJ2-5 NA TRBD1 TRBV25-1
TGTGCCAGCAGCGCCCGACAGGGGGCGGCAGATACGCAGTATTTT CASSARQGAADTQYF TRBJ2-3 NA TRBD1 TRBV7-9
TGCGCCAGCAGCTTGGTCACAGTACAAGAGACCCAGTACTTC CASSLVTVQETQYF TRBJ2-5 NA NA TRBV5-1